The TCR beta chain under discussion was sequenced for a study of T-cell memory formation after mild COVID-19. The CDR3 contains 13 residues. Trimming pared 0 bases from V and 10 bases from J, leaving 15 bases between. The germline V gene has CDR1 SQVTM and CDR2 ANQGSEA. As concerns this clonotype: Its antigen remains unknown.

TCRalpha and TCRbeta libraries used 5'RACE with constant-segment primers and UMIs. TCRdb processed the 5' RACE reads anew with MiXCR; each CDR3 protein has one entry. The sample lists about 180,000 distinct CDR3 sequences, 16% occurring once. Study-wide findings and caveats: Later expanders leaned toward CD4+, whereas clones contracting from day 15 to 85 were balanced CD4/CD8. Some clones that responded were present in memory (sampled pre-infection), which suggests cross-reactive memory joined. Among contracting clones, CD4+ were mainly CM/EM and CD8+ enriched in EMRA.

Sequencing input: PBMCs or a T cell subset sorted from them (not recorded which). The chain joins TRBV29-1 to TRBJ1-2, with D tentatively TRBD1 (6 bases). This clonotype was sampled from an adult woman who had mild COVID-19 (a few samples of this study predate the infection). Cell type and time point are not known. The CDR3, as DNA: TGCAGCGTTGAAGATAGAACAGGGATTGACTACACCTTC. Protein sequence: CSVEDRTGIDYTF.